This T cell receptor (beta chain) appears in the sequencing data of a study of blood T cells in healthy people across ages (dated by TCRdb to the mid-2010s). With respect to the entire study: In model experiments, template switching captured about one uniquely barcoded TCR beta cDNA molecule for every two T cells. Donors of different ages were randomly distributed across sequencing lanes to avoid experimental bias. Using deep sequencing normalized with unique cDNA molecular identifiers, the study measured how TCR beta repertoire diversity changes with age. The donors were split into four age groups: young (average about 15 years), middle-aged (around 37), aged (62) and long-lived (roughly 88). Two additional independent replicas of 1 million unique cDNA reads from the same blood draw were analyzed for two donors (one aged 18 to 30 and one aged 80 or older).

Systemically healthy Caucasian individuals from Russia, over 30 in total and aged roughly 6 to 95 years, were included as donors. Approximately 10 milliliters of peripheral blood were collected from each donor into EDTA-treated Vacutainer tubes. Ficoll-Paque density-gradient centrifugation was used to isolate PBMCs, with at least 7 million per sample. Total RNA was extracted from PBMCs with Trizol reagent, with at least 5 micrograms obtained per sample. For every donor, an aliquot of PBMCs went through flow cytometry to measure the percentages of naive CD45RAhigh/CD27high T cells. Receptors were amplified or captured by 5' RACE. Sequencing was performed on an Illumina HiSeq 2500. A second PCR of 7 to 11 cycles was performed with a sample-barcoded 5' primer and a J-beta primer mix. A template-switch 5' adaptor carrying 12 random nucleotides introduced a unique molecular identifier onto each TCR beta cDNA molecule. At least 2.5 million CDR3-containing paired-end reads were obtained from each sample. All of the RNA was converted into first-strand cDNA using the Mint cDNA synthesis kit, with a TRBC-specific oligonucleotide serving as the primer. After uracil-DNA glycosylase treatment, a first 18-cycle PCR used universal primers M1SS and BC2_uni_R on all cDNA. Regarding the original processing steps: Normalization of each sample was performed by random selection of 1 million high-quality reads, each carrying a distinct molecular identifier. Instead of being binned into consensus sequences, reads with shared molecular identifiers were discarded. MiTCR, run with a Q25 quality threshold and the strictest error-elimination algorithm, handled CDR3 identification, clonotype clustering and error correction. A nonparametric unseen species model with Euler transformation was used to estimate a lower bound on total TCR beta diversity. TCRdb trimmed the raw reads at Q25, called clones with MiXCR and kept productive beta chains. Each record represents a unique CDR3 protein, reported with the most common genes and DNA among its rows. What appears here as the V and J calls and clone size reflects TCRdb's work, not the paper's. This sample holds about 650,000 distinct CDR3 sequences; about 30% were observed only once. The ten largest clones represent 15% of the sample.

The paper's findings and limits, for the study overall: Observed TCR beta diversity correlated strongly with the percentage of naive T cells measured by flow cytometry. Compared with the aged group, more naive CD4+ T cells, fewer expanded clones and increased TCR diversity were shown by the long-lived group, suggesting age selection. The CMV infection status of donors was not known, potentially confounding age-related changes in expanded clonotypes. Estimates of total diversity based on one million sequenced T cells were considered lower bounds and underestimates. Observed TCR beta diversity per million T cells fell roughly linearly with age, and a significant reduction was already apparent by age roughly 40. Bulk unsorted PBMC profiling prevented conclusive comparison of naive and antigen-experienced compartments.

The CDR3 runs 15 residues from the cysteine to the phenylalanine. Kept here is only the CDR3 DNA, which spans 45 bases and is read in frame from base 1. From a lookup of the germline V gene, CDR1 and CDR2 are LGHNA and YSLEER. This clonotype was seen a few times. Its antigen remains undetermined. The junction does not match germline at one end; this may be a read error. Sequencing was done on a sample of blood. The V gene is TRBV4-3 and the J gene is TRBJ2-1; TRBD1 lines up with 9 middle nucleotides. The TCR sequence derives from a woman at least 80 years old in good health. Donor details come from another sample of the same person, matched by shared clones. CDR3 loop: CTSSQVGQGWNEQFF. The nucleotide sequence reads TGCACCAGCAGCCAAGTGGGACAGGGATGGAATGAGCAGTTCTTC.